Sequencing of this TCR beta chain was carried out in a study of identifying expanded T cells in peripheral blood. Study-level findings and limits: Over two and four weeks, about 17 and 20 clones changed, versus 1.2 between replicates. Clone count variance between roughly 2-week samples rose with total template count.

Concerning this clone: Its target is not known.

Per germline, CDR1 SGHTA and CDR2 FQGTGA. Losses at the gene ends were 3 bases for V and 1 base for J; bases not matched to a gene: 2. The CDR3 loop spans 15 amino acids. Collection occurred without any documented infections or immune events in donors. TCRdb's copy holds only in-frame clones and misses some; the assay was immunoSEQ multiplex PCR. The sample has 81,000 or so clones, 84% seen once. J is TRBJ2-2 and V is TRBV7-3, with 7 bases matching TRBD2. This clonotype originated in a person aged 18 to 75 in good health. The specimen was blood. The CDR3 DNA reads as TGTGCCAGCAGCTTTACGGGAGGGAACACCGGGGAGCTGTTTTTT. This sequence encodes CASSFTGGNTGELFF.